A selection of T cell receptor beta chains follows, all from one sample in a study of blood T cell repertoires in COVID-19. Here immunoSEQ multiplex PCR was the method, and the copy in TCRdb shows in-frame clones only, minus some. The sample holds under 200,000 clones, 83% seen once. The sample consisted of peripheral blood. Receptor source: a woman older than 75 with acute or convalescent COVID-19. Each CDR3 is given with its conserved first and last residue. A D gene is named only where the DNA matches it firmly. A clone size is listed for some rows: how often the clone was seen (once, few, many), or a class if it is expanded.

V gene	J gene	clone size	D gene	CDR3 protein	CDR3 DNA
TRBV28	TRBJ2-1	.	TRBD2	CASSIVGLAGYNEQFF	TGTGCCAGCAGCATCGTGGGACTAGCGGGCTACAATGAGCAGTTCTTC
TRBV5-5	TRBJ1-2	.	.	CASSFSTAAYGYTF	TGTGCCAGCAGCTTTAGTACAGCCGCCTATGGCTACACCTTC
TRBV14	TRBJ1-1	.	.	CASSQVAVNTEAFF	TGTGCCAGCAGCCAAGTGGCAGTAAACACTGAAGCTTTCTTT
TRBV3-1/TRBV3-2	TRBJ1-6	.	TRBD1	CASSQAWTGNSPLHF	TGTGCCAGCAGCCAGGCCTGGACAGGAAATTCACCCCTCCACTTT
TRBV5-1	TRBJ2-7	.	TRBD1	CASSLQGTTYEQYF	TGCGCCAGCAGCCTACAGGGGACGACCTACGAGCAGTACTTC
TRBV4-3	TRBJ2-1	.	TRBD2	CASSQEGGTSGSLANEQFF	TGCGCCAGCAGCCAAGAAGGAGGGACTAGCGGGTCTCTGGCGAATGAGCAGTTCTTC
TRBV7-6	TRBJ1-4	.	TRBD1	CASSLQGQGPNEKLFF	TGTGCCAGCAGCTTACAGGGACAGGGACCTAATGAAAAACTGTTTTTT
TRBV6-2/TRBV6-3	TRBJ2-3	few	TRBD2	CASSYSWLAGGTDTQYF	TGTGCCAGCAGTTACTCGTGGCTAGCGGGGGGCACAGATACGCAGTATTTT
TRBV6-2/TRBV6-3	TRBJ2-5	few	.	CASSNPLGVETQYF	TGTGCCAGCAGTAACCCCTTGGGCGTCGAGACCCAGTACTTC
TRBV5-1	TRBJ1-3	.	TRBD1	CASSLGTGGSGNTIYF	TGCGCCAGCAGCTTGGGGACAGGGGGTTCCGGAAACACCATATATTTT
TRBV7-2	TRBJ1-1	few	.	CASSLYRNTEAFF	TGTGCCAGCAGCTTATACAGGAACACTGAAGCTTTCTTT
TRBV30	TRBJ1-1	.	.	CAWSRGGNTEAFF	TGTGCCTGGAGTAGGGGTGGGAACACTGAAGCTTTCTTT
TRBV29-1	TRBJ2-1	.	.	CSVDKAGVYNEQFF	TGCAGCGTTGATAAGGCAGGGGTATACAATGAGCAGTTCTTC
TRBV15	TRBJ2-1	.	.	CATSRGPRGGEQFF	TGTGCCACCAGCAGGGGCCCGAGGGGGGGTGAGCAGTTCTTC
TRBV12-5	TRBJ2-3	.	TRBD2	CASGLTSGSTDTQYF	TGTGCTAGTGGCCTGACTAGCGGGAGCACAGATACGCAGTATTTT
TRBV2	TRBJ2-2	.	TRBD2	CASSEARGSGELFF	TGTGCCAGCAGTGAAGCGCGGGGGAGCGGGGAGCTGTTTTTT
TRBV4-3	TRBJ1-2	.	TRBD1	CASSPDRGRSYGYTF	TGCGCCAGCAGCCCGGACAGGGGGCGGTCATATGGCTACACCTTC
TRBV30	TRBJ2-3	.	.	CAWGGGNTQYF	TGTGCCTGGGGAGGGGGCAATACGCAGTATTTT
TRBV19	TRBJ1-2	.	TRBD1	CASSPQTGNGYTF	TGTGCCAGTAGTCCACAGACAGGGAATGGCTACACCTTC
TRBV5-4	TRBJ2-5	.	TRBD2	CASSLFRTSGYGQTQYF	TGTGCCAGCAGCTTGTTTAGGACTAGCGGGTATGGGCAGACCCAGTACTTC
TRBV5-1	TRBJ2-1	.	TRBD1	CASSLGQGASYNEQFF	TGCGCCAGCAGCTTAGGACAGGGGGCCTCCTACAATGAGCAGTTCTTC
TRBV11-2	TRBJ2-7	.	.	CASTLEAGPHEQYF	TGTGCCAGCACCCTAGAGGCAGGCCCCCACGAGCAGTACTTC
TRBV7-2	TRBJ2-3	.	TRBD2	CASRKLAGGTDTQYF	TGTGCCAGCAGAAAACTAGCGGGAGGCACAGATACGCAGTATTTT
TRBV19	TRBJ2-3	.	.	CASSIEGVPSTDTQYF	TGTGCCAGTAGTATTGAGGGCGTCCCTAGCACAGATACGCAGTATTTT
TRBV7-2	TRBJ2-7	.	TRBD1	CASSLAGLPGGEQYF	TGTGCCAGCAGCTTAGCTGGCCTGCCAGGGGGCGAGCAGTACTTC
TRBV7-9	TRBJ2-3	.	TRBD2	CASSTIAGGYTDTQYF	TGTGCCAGCAGCACTATAGCGGGGGGATACACAGATACGCAGTATTTT
TRBV27	TRBJ2-7	.	.	CASSFGGASYEQYF	TGTGCCAGCAGTTTTGGCGGGGCCTCCTACGAGCAGTACTTC
TRBV30	TRBJ2-3	few	TRBD1	CAWSYRGARTDTQYF	TGTGCCTGGAGTTACAGGGGGGCCAGAACAGATACGCAGTATTTT
TRBV7-9	TRBJ2-3	.	TRBD1	CSSGTAADTQYF	TGTAGTTCCGGGACAGCGGCGGATACGCAGTATTTT
TRBV7-9	TRBJ1-5	.	.	CASSPASGYQPQHF	TGTGCCAGCAGCCCAGCTTCAGGGTATCAGCCCCAGCATTTT
TRBV2	TRBJ2-7	.	.	CASSEADSLAPYEQYF	TGTGCCAGCAGTGAAGCGGACAGTCTGGCACCCTACGAGCAGTACTTC
TRBV19	TRBJ1-3	once	.	CASSIPFGNTIYF	TGTGCCAGTAGCATCCCATTCGGAAACACCATATATTTT